The clone carrying this T cell receptor (beta chain) was recorded at least ten times. Its matching antigen is unknown. The source of the sample is a study of blood T cells in healthy people across ages. Findings and limits, study-wide: Samples with more naive T cells showed higher observed beta diversity.

The CDR3 loop spans 15 amino acids. Trimming took off 5 bases at V and 5 bases at J, with 16 bases between the two ends. CDR1 MDHEN and CDR2 SYDVKM come from the germline V gene. Primers used in a second PCR of roughly 7 to 12 cycles were a sample-barcoded 5' primer and a J-beta primer mix. TCRdb reprocessed the 5' RACE reads with MiXCR, giving one entry per CDR3 protein. The sample carries approximately 360,000 distinct CDR3 sequences, approximately 47% recorded once. The V gene is TRBV28, the J gene TRBJ2-1; perhaps TRBD1 as D (6 bases). This receptor was obtained from a man aged 60 to 75 in good health. Sample: blood. The CDR3 reads CASSPMGASHNEQFF. The CDR3, as DNA: TGTGCCAGCAGTCCCATGGGGGCATCCCACAATGAGCAGTTCTTC.